One T cell receptor (beta chain) is described in this entry. The data are from a study of blood T cell repertoires in COVID-19. Study in general: Specimens from acute and convalescent COVID-19 originated in the United States, Italy and Spain.

The CDR3 has 14 residues. The V gene lost 4 bases and the J gene lost 7 bases, with 13 bases spanning the gap. Germline CDR1 reads MNHNY; CDR2 reads SVGAGI (reference sequence). As processed by the authors: For nucleated cells, counts were estimated from reference gene primer amplification. Assay: immunoSEQ multiplex PCR; the TCRdb copy retains only in-frame clones and omits some. The V and J calls and clone size come from that table; D and trimming were worked out from the DNA. The sample holds about 97,000 clones; 60% to 80% are singletons and the top ten take around 9.6%. This clonotype was obtained from a man aged 55 to 70 with active or convalescent COVID-19. The genes are TRBV6-6 and TRBJ1-4; D gene unclear. Sequencing used peripheral blood. CDR3 sequence (DNA): TGTGCCAGCAGTTTGGGTGGAGGGAGTGAAAAACTGTTTTTT. This codes for CASSLGGGSEKLFF.